In its sample, the clone carrying this TCR beta chain ranks as medium-sized. No antigen is known for it. Sequenced with the Oncomine TCR Beta short-read assay was DNA taken from cultured CD4+ T cells. Using its own MiXCR run on the PCR reads, TCRdb lists one record per CDR3 protein. The repertoire holds about 14,000 distinct CDR3 sequences, with roughly 29% as singletons. Treatment here: roughly 11-day PBMC culture with coronavirus spike peptide pools or control peptides (ViraFEST assay). The data are from a study of vaccination and CD4 T cells after COVID-19. Background on the study: Control cultures, each given a CEFX pool, an HIV-1 Nef pool, or no peptide, were included.

Source: CD4+ T cells from blood, cultured in vitro, taken before SARS-CoV-2 vaccination. The receptor was isolated from a human donor who received a COVID-19 vaccine.

CDR3 in amino acids: CSADTGVGETQYF. DNA of the CDR3: TGCAGTGCTGACACAGGGGTGGGGGAGACCCAGTACTTC. The chain carries TRBV20-1 and TRBJ2-5; 7 positions match TRBD1. Trimming at V came to 5 bases and at J to 5 bases, leaving 8 bases not matched to a gene. This CDR3 has 13 amino acids. In germline, CDR1 is DFQATT, CDR2 SNEGSKA (reference sequence).